This T cell receptor (beta chain) was recovered during a study of control samples from healthy donors and cancer patients. The CDR3 totals 13 residues. Deletions cut 6 bases from V and 1 base from J, with 9 bases between. Measured with immunoSEQ multiplex PCR; TCRdb has only the in-frame clones, and not every one. This table holds about 85,000 clones, 90% found once. This chain links TRBV12-3 or TRBV12-4 with TRBJ1-1; unclear D gene. This receptor was identified in a woman aged 18-29 years in good health. The sequencing sample was made of blood. The CDR3 sequence is CASSQQRNTEAFF. As DNA, the CDR3 is TGTGCCAGCAGCCAACAGAGGAACACTGAAGCTTTCTTT.